This TCR beta chain was found in a study of blood T cell repertoires in COVID-19. Generated by immunoSEQ multiplex PCR, the TCRdb table keeps only in-frame clones and is missing some. Of approximately 210,000 clones in the sample, approximately 80% were seen once. This CDR3 is 13 amino acids long. The V end lost 10 bases, the J end lost 3 bases, and 14 bases lay between the germline ends. CDR1 and CDR2 from the germline V gene are SGHDT and YYEEEE. Sequencing was carried out using PBMCs or T cells enriched from blood (not recorded which). V usage is TRBV5-6 and J usage is TRBJ1-3; D remains unclear. The TCR comes from a man between 40 and 49 years old who had recovered from COVID-19. DNA for the CDR3: TGTGCCTTGCTAGGTTGCTGTGGAAACACCATATATTTT. Its protein is CALLGCCGNTIYF.